This TCR beta chain was sequenced during a study of Graves' ophthalmopathy and Graves' hyperthyroidism (dated by TCRdb to 2017 to 2018). General notes on the study: Hyperthyroidism was considered stable if no progression to ophthalmopathy occurred within 18 months of follow-up. The study used signatures of the TCR beta repertoire to tell Graves' ophthalmopathy apart from Graves' hyperthyroidism and to predict which patients would progress to ophthalmopathy. In total, some 130 blood samples were TCR-sequenced: 40 to 45 ophthalmopathy, 80 or so hyperthyroidism and some 17 hyperthyroidism-to-ophthalmopathy patients. A discovery set of about a hundred patients (43 ophthalmopathy, 57 stable hyperthyroidism) was enrolled to explore V-J signatures distinguishing ophthalmopathy from hyperthyroidism. For independent validation, a separate cohort was made up of 18 hyperthyroidism patients plus 17 patients who later progressed from hyperthyroidism to ophthalmopathy. In five or six hyperthyroidism patients, T-cell repertoires of thyroid tissue and blood were compared. Following sampling, methimazole starting at 30 mg daily was administered to hyperthyroidism patients, and high-dose intravenous methylprednisolone was administered to ophthalmopathy patients.

Points the paper makes about the study in general: In cross-validation, the 13-signature model distinguished ophthalmopathy from stable hyperthyroidism with just over 85% sensitivity and about 81% specificity, and in the test set the corresponding values were about 80% and 75%. Sample size was not predetermined statistically, and investigators were not blinded to group allocation. In validation, the model predicted ophthalmopathy progression with about 71% sensitivity and about 77% specificity; roughly 11 predicted patients were CT-confirmed with GO in a median of around 6 months. Among expanded thyroid clonotypes with frequency above 0.001, most also showed up in blood, which suggests that blood repertoires may reflect the thyroid immune response.

This clonotype was recorded at least ten times. Its recognized antigen is unknown. No qualities accompany the bases; no much larger clone lies one base away. Patients with hyperthyroidism were aged 18 to 65 years, had been newly diagnosed, and had a disease duration of less than 2 months. Patients were excluded if they had other autoimmune diseases, uncontrolled infections, pregnancy or lactation. Clinical symptoms, serum thyroxine, TRAb, thyroid ultrasound and orbital computed tomography were used for diagnosis. Trizol reagent was used to extract the total RNA, and its quality was then checked on an Agilent 2100 Bioanalyzer. The germline V gene supplies CDR1 SGHRS and CDR2 YFSETQ. The V and J ends are trimmed by 4 bases and 3 bases, leaving 11 bases between them. Measured from the cysteine to the phenylalanine, the CDR3 is 13 residues long. The only DNA kept is the CDR3, 39 bases in frame from the first base.

For repertoire sequencing, TCR beta CDR3 regions were amplified from RNA transcripts. The first round was an RT-PCR using HTBI primers with the Qiagen OneStep RT-PCR kit, and this first round was followed by a second-round multiplex PCR, then size selection and purification. The libraries underwent paired-end sequencing with 100 bp reads on an Illumina HiSeq2000. The paper's processing steps were these. SOAPnuke was used to process the reads, removing any read that contained adapters or uncalled bases, had a mean Phred below 15, or lacked an exact match to the constant primer or identifier. COPE v1.2.5 was used to merge high-quality paired reads. Each unique nucleotide sequence was treated as a clonotype, and MiTCR v1.1 was used to align the clonotypes to the IMGT TRB V, D and J references. The analysis was limited to V-J combinations with a frequency above 0.0001, which together covered 99.2% of the repertoires. For each V-J combination, a TCR clonal expansion and chaos score was defined as the ratio of F50 clonal expansion to chaos observed in the TCRdist matrix. Welch's t-statistics and random forest were used to reduce the features to 10 to 15 V-J combinations, which were then used as input to a naive Bayes classifier. Thyroid-blood repertoire similarity was quantified with the Morisita-Horn index. TCRdb handled the public reads itself, with Q25 trimming in fastp and clone calling in MiXCR, and kept productive beta chains. Under each unique CDR3 protein, matching rows form one entry showing the most common genes and DNA. The authors' filters were not applied to this entry. The sample table shows 900,000 to 1,200,000 distinct CDR3 sequences, and roughly 35% are seen once. The ten largest clones represent 11% of the sample.

The chain is assembled from TRBV5-1 and TRBJ2-7; no D gene can be assigned with confidence. The source is an adult man with Graves' hyperthyroidism. The sample taken for sequencing was peripheral blood or thyroid tissue (not recorded which). The DNA is as follows: TGCGCCAGCAGCGCTAAGAGCCTCTACGAGCAGTACTTC. Translated, it reads CASSAKSLYEQYF. The entire variable domain, with the stretches around the CDR3 drawn from the reference TRBV5-1 and TRBJ2-7 proteins, is KAGVTQTPRYLIKTRGQQVTLSCSPISGHRSVSWYQQTPGQGLQFLFEYFSETQRNKGNFPGRFSGRQFSNSRSEMNVSTLELGDSALYLCASSAKSLYEQYFGPGTRLTVT.